A selection of T cell receptor beta chains follows, all from one sample in a study of breast tumors, draining lymph nodes, adjacent tissues. TCRdb re-analysed the multiplex PCR reads in MiXCR, keeping a single row per CDR3 protein. The table includes about 230,000 distinct CDR3 sequences, around 32% detected once. Sequences were obtained from axillary lymph node tissue. Receptors originate from a female donor with breast cancer. Some clones in this sample may be carry-over from other donors' samples. Both conserved end residues are part of each CDR3. The order of the fields is CDR3 protein, CDR3 DNA, V gene, clone size, J gene, D gene. D genes are given only for firm matches. Some rows mark clone size as missing; the rest say once, few, many or name a class of expanded clone.

cdr3_aa: CATSRGPVSGYTF
cdr3_nt: TGTGCCACTTCACGGGGGCCAGTTTCTGGCTACACCTTC
v_call: TRBV24-1
clone_size: NA
j_call: TRBJ1-2
d_call: NA

cdr3_aa: CAGSPPTPVEFF
cdr3_nt: TGTGCCGGCTCACCACCAACCCCGGTGGAGTTCTTC
v_call: TRBV18
clone_size: NA
j_call: TRBJ2-1
d_call: NA

cdr3_aa: CASSIGGRKVSGELFF
cdr3_nt: TGTGCCAGCAGCATTGGAGGCAGGAAAGTATCCGGGGAGCTGTTTTTT
v_call: TRBV5-4
clone_size: many
j_call: TRBJ2-2
d_call: NA

cdr3_aa: CASSHLAELLQGLDSSNQPQHF
cdr3_nt: TGTGCCAGCAGCCACCTAGCGGAGCTCCTACAAGGACTGGACAGCTCTAATCAGCCCCAGCATTTT
v_call: TRBV7-8
clone_size: NA
j_call: TRBJ1-5
d_call: NA

cdr3_aa: CASSLADTDTQYF
cdr3_nt: TGTGCCAGCAGTTTAGCAGACACAGATACGCAGTATTTT
v_call: TRBV12-3/TRBV12-4
clone_size: many
j_call: TRBJ2-3
d_call: NA

cdr3_aa: CSAQGATQPQHF
cdr3_nt: TGCAGTGCGCAGGGGGCCACACAGCCCCAGCATTTT
v_call: TRBV20-1
clone_size: many
j_call: TRBJ1-5
d_call: TRBD1

cdr3_aa: CASSSTEDSSYSPLHF
cdr3_nt: TGCGCCAGCAGCTCGACAGAGGACAGCTCCTATTCACCCCTCCACTTT
v_call: TRBV5-1
clone_size: NA
j_call: TRBJ1-6
d_call: NA

cdr3_aa: CSASSQGAFGELFF
cdr3_nt: TGCAGTGCTAGCTCACAGGGGGCGTTCGGGGAGCTGTTTTTT
v_call: TRBV20-1
clone_size: NA
j_call: TRBJ2-2
d_call: TRBD1

cdr3_aa: CASMLADQETQHF
cdr3_nt: TGTGCCAGCATGCTAGCGGACCAAGAGACCCAGCATTTT
v_call: TRBV2
clone_size: NA
j_call: TRBJ1-5
d_call: NA

cdr3_aa: CASSPTGNEQFF
cdr3_nt: TGTGCCAGCAGCCCAACAGGAAATGAGCAGTTCTTC
v_call: TRBV18
clone_size: many
j_call: TRBJ2-1
d_call: NA

cdr3_aa: CAREGANSYEQYF
cdr3_nt: TGTGCCCGCGAAGGGGCGAACTCCTACGAGCAGTACTTC
v_call: TRBV24-1
clone_size: many
j_call: TRBJ2-7
d_call: NA

cdr3_aa: CATSDGTSGRSYEQYF
cdr3_nt: TGTGCCACCAGTGACGGGACTAGCGGGAGATCCTACGAGCAGTACTTC
v_call: TRBV24-1
clone_size: many
j_call: TRBJ2-7
d_call: TRBD2

cdr3_aa: CASTPIGQSTDTQYF
cdr3_nt: TGTGCCAGCACCCCGATAGGACAGAGCACAGATACGCAGTATTTT
v_call: TRBV6-1
clone_size: many
j_call: TRBJ2-3
d_call: NA

cdr3_aa: CASSSGQGSSGYTF
cdr3_nt: TGTGCCAGCAGTTCCGGACAGGGGAGTAGCGGCTACACCTTC
v_call: TRBV2
clone_size: NA
j_call: TRBJ1-2
d_call: TRBD1

cdr3_aa: CAWSVQGTGELFF
cdr3_nt: TGTGCCTGGAGTGTACAGGGAACCGGGGAGCTGTTTTTT
v_call: TRBV30
clone_size: many
j_call: TRBJ2-2
d_call: NA

cdr3_aa: CASSDGRSYQETQYF
cdr3_nt: TGTGCCAGCAGTGACGGACGGTCATACCAAGAGACCCAGTACTTC
v_call: TRBV6-4
clone_size: many
j_call: TRBJ2-5
d_call: NA

cdr3_aa: CASTPRRTGISGANVLTF
cdr3_nt: TGTGCCAGCACCCCGAGACGAACAGGAATCTCTGGGGCCAACGTCCTGACTTTC
v_call: TRBV2
clone_size: many
j_call: TRBJ2-6
d_call: NA

cdr3_aa: CASSYGQRYNSPLHF
cdr3_nt: TGTGCCAGCAGTTACGGGCAGCGGTATAATTCACCCCTCCACTTT
v_call: TRBV6-5
clone_size: NA
j_call: TRBJ1-6
d_call: NA

cdr3_aa: CASGLTGLGTEAFF
cdr3_nt: TGTGCCAGTGGATTGACAGGGCTGGGCACTGAAGCTTTCTTT
v_call: TRBV19
clone_size: NA
j_call: TRBJ1-1
d_call: TRBD1

cdr3_aa: CSASGPSPEQYF
cdr3_nt: TGCAGTGCTAGCGGCCCCTCTCCCGAGCAGTACTTC
v_call: TRBV20-1
clone_size: many
j_call: TRBJ2-7
d_call: NA

cdr3_aa: CASSYSGVKNIQYF
cdr3_nt: TGTGCCAGCAGTTACTCGGGGGTCAAAAACATTCAGTACTTC
v_call: TRBV6-2/TRBV6-3
clone_size: few
j_call: TRBJ2-4
d_call: NA

cdr3_aa: CASCSGTFNTGELFF
cdr3_nt: TGCGCCAGCTGTTCTGGGACATTTAACACCGGGGAGCTGTTTTTT
v_call: TRBV5-1
clone_size: NA
j_call: TRBJ2-2
d_call: NA

cdr3_aa: CSARNPLAEKGPDTQYF
cdr3_nt: TGCAGTGCTAGAAACCCCCTAGCAGAGAAGGGGCCAGATACGCAGTATTTT
v_call: TRBV20-1
clone_size: many
j_call: TRBJ2-3
d_call: NA

cdr3_aa: CSVAVTEREKLFF
cdr3_nt: TGCAGCGTTGCAGTAACAGAGAGGGAAAAACTGTTTTTT
v_call: TRBV29-1
clone_size: NA
j_call: TRBJ1-4
d_call: NA

cdr3_aa: CSTKGGPGGNYGYTF
cdr3_nt: TGCAGTACTAAGGGGGGGCCAGGGGGCAACTATGGCTACACCTTC
v_call: TRBV20-1
clone_size: once
j_call: TRBJ1-2
d_call: TRBD1

cdr3_aa: CASSYGDRGSNQPQHF
cdr3_nt: TGTGCCAGCAGTTACGGGGACAGGGGAAGCAATCAGCCCCAGCATTTT
v_call: TRBV6-6
clone_size: many
j_call: TRBJ1-5
d_call: TRBD1

cdr3_aa: CASSRAAQETQYF
cdr3_nt: TGTGCCAGCTCACGGGCAGCACAAGAGACCCAGTACTTC
v_call: TRBV18
clone_size: many
j_call: TRBJ2-5
d_call: NA

cdr3_aa: CASGFVRGLAGEGSNEQFF
cdr3_nt: TGTGCTAGTGGTTTCGTACGGGGACTAGCGGGAGAGGGGTCAAATGAGCAGTTCTTC
v_call: TRBV12-5
clone_size: many
j_call: TRBJ2-1
d_call: TRBD2

cdr3_aa: CASSWGLAGANEQFF
cdr3_nt: TGTGCCAGCAGTTGGGGACTAGCGGGAGCAAATGAGCAGTTCTTC
v_call: TRBV27
clone_size: few
j_call: TRBJ2-1
d_call: TRBD2

cdr3_aa: CASSQVGGRDNEQFF
cdr3_nt: TGTGCCAGCAGCCAAGTGGGCGGGAGGGATAATGAGCAGTTCTTC
v_call: TRBV4-2
clone_size: NA
j_call: TRBJ2-1
d_call: TRBD2

cdr3_aa: CATSDPPGNTIYF
cdr3_nt: TGTGCCACCAGTGATCCCCCTGGAAACACCATATATTTT
v_call: TRBV24-1
clone_size: many
j_call: TRBJ1-3
d_call: NA

cdr3_aa: CASSSGPSTDTQYF
cdr3_nt: TGCGCCAGCAGCTCCGGGCCCTCCACGGATACGCAGTATTTT
v_call: TRBV5-1
clone_size: many
j_call: TRBJ2-3
d_call: NA

cdr3_aa: CASSYTPVGDTQYF
cdr3_nt: TGTGCCAGCAGTTACACGCCCGTGGGAGATACGCAGTATTTT
v_call: TRBV6-5
clone_size: NA
j_call: TRBJ2-3
d_call: NA

cdr3_aa: CASRRGGDTQYF
cdr3_nt: TGTGCCTCGCGGAGGGGGGGAGATACGCAGTATTTT
v_call: TRBV7-2
clone_size: many
j_call: TRBJ2-3
d_call: NA

cdr3_aa: CAISIGTSDEQFF
cdr3_nt: TGTGCCATCAGTATAGGGACTAGCGATGAGCAGTTCTTC
v_call: TRBV10-3
clone_size: NA
j_call: TRBJ2-1
d_call: TRBD2

cdr3_aa: CASSTARTDTQYF
cdr3_nt: TGTGCCAGCAGCACTGCACGGACAGATACGCAGTATTTT
v_call: TRBV5-8
clone_size: many
j_call: TRBJ2-3
d_call: NA

cdr3_aa: CSARRFSGRNYEQYF
cdr3_nt: TGCAGTGCTAGACGATTTAGCGGGAGGAACTACGAGCAGTACTTC
v_call: TRBV20-1
clone_size: NA
j_call: TRBJ2-7
d_call: TRBD2

cdr3_aa: CASSVVGREGLRYF
cdr3_nt: TGTGCCAGCAGCGTAGTGGGAAGGGAGGGACTCCGGTACTTC
v_call: TRBV9
clone_size: many
j_call: TRBJ2-7
d_call: TRBD2

cdr3_aa: CASSQTEGRDTQYF
cdr3_nt: TGCGCCAGCAGCCAAACAGAAGGGAGGGATACGCAGTATTTT
v_call: TRBV4-1
clone_size: many
j_call: TRBJ2-3
d_call: NA

cdr3_aa: CASSFYICSARDLGGTQYF
cdr3_nt: NA
v_call: TRBV5-1
clone_size: NA
j_call: TRBJ2-5
d_call: NA

cdr3_aa: CASRGTGGLTHEQYF
cdr3_nt: TGTGCCAGCAGAGGTACAGGGGGCCTTACCCACGAGCAGTACTTC
v_call: TRBV14
clone_size: NA
j_call: TRBJ2-7
d_call: TRBD1

cdr3_aa: CASSHSGGGLYF
cdr3_nt: TGTGCCAGCAGCCACTCAGGGGGAGGACTATACTTC
v_call: TRBV9
clone_size: NA
j_call: TRBJ2-7
d_call: NA

cdr3_aa: CASSRNRGGYTF
cdr3_nt: TGTGCCAGCAGTAGAAACAGGGGCGGCTACACCTTC
v_call: TRBV6-5
clone_size: many
j_call: TRBJ1-2
d_call: TRBD1

cdr3_aa: CASSLVGTGGQPQHF
cdr3_nt: TGTGCCAGCAGCTTAGTGGGGACAGGGGGCCAGCCCCAGCATTTT
v_call: TRBV7-9
clone_size: NA
j_call: TRBJ1-5
d_call: TRBD1

cdr3_aa: CASIRSGSPGELFF
cdr3_nt: TGTGCCAGCATTCGTAGCGGGAGTCCCGGGGAGCTGTTTTTT
v_call: TRBV28
clone_size: NA
j_call: TRBJ2-2
d_call: TRBD2

cdr3_aa: CASSRQPHYGYTF
cdr3_nt: TGTGCCAGCAGTCGACAGCCGCACTATGGCTACACCTTC
v_call: TRBV7-6
clone_size: many
j_call: TRBJ1-2
d_call: NA

cdr3_aa: CASSRQGQGGDTQYF
cdr3_nt: TGCGCCAGCAGCCGACAGGGACAGGGCGGGGATACGCAGTATTTT
v_call: TRBV4-3
clone_size: many
j_call: TRBJ2-3
d_call: TRBD1

cdr3_aa: CSGRGASGRYEQYF
cdr3_nt: TGCAGTGGCCGGGGGGCTAGCGGGAGGTACGAGCAGTACTTC
v_call: TRBV20-1
clone_size: many
j_call: TRBJ2-7
d_call: TRBD2

cdr3_aa: CASSDRVYNEQYF
cdr3_nt: TGTGCCAGCAGTGACAGGGTCTACAATGAGCAGTATTTT
v_call: TRBV6-1
clone_size: NA
j_call: TRBJ2-3
d_call: NA

cdr3_aa: CASSPALGESGYTF
cdr3_nt: TGTGCCAGCAGCCCCGCTTTAGGGGAGTCTGGCTACACCTTC
v_call: TRBV6-4
clone_size: many
j_call: TRBJ1-2
d_call: NA

cdr3_aa: CASSALAEASNYEQYF
cdr3_nt: TGTGCCAGCAGCGCCCTAGCGGAGGCGTCGAACTACGAGCAGTACTTC
v_call: TRBV7-8
clone_size: NA
j_call: TRBJ2-7
d_call: TRBD2

cdr3_aa: CASSPSNIGELFF
cdr3_nt: TGTGCCAGCAGCCCAAGCAACATCGGGGAGCTGTTTTTT
v_call: TRBV11-2
clone_size: NA
j_call: TRBJ2-2
d_call: NA

cdr3_aa: CASSGSGTSGDSAANALTF
cdr3_nt: TGTGCCAGCAGCGGCTCCGGGACTAGCGGGGACTCTGCGGCCAACGCCCTGACTTTC
v_call: TRBV9
clone_size: NA
j_call: TRBJ2-6
d_call: TRBD2

cdr3_aa: CATSDNGQGLETQYF
cdr3_nt: TGTGCCACCAGTGATAACGGACAGGGTTTGGAGACCCAGTACTTC
v_call: TRBV24-1
clone_size: many
j_call: TRBJ2-5
d_call: TRBD1

cdr3_aa: CASSVAWLDNSGANTGELFF
cdr3_nt: TGTGCCAGCAGCGTAGCTTGGCTAGATAACTCTGGGGCCAACACCGGGGAGCTGTTTTTT
v_call: TRBV3-1
clone_size: NA
j_call: TRBJ2-2
d_call: NA